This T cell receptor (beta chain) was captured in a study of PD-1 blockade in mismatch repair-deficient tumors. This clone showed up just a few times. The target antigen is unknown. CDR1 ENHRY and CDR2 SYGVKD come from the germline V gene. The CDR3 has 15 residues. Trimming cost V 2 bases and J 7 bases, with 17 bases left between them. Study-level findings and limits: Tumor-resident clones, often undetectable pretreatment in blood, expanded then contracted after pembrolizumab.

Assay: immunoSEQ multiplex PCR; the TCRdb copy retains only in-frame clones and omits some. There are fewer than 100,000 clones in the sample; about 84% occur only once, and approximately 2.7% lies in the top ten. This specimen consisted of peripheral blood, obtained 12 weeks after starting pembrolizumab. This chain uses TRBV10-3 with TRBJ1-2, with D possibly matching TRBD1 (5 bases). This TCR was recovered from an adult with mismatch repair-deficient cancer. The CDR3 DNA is TGTGCCATCAGTGAGAATGCAGACAGCGCGGGTGGCTACACCTTC. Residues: CAISENADSAGGYTF.